The 21 T cell receptor beta chains presented below share a single source sample, sequenced in a study of Graves' ophthalmopathy and Graves' hyperthyroidism. Amplifying from RNA transcripts, the study obtained TCR beta CDR3 regions. The workflow started with a first-round RT-PCR run with HTBI primers and then moved on to a second-round multiplex PCR. TCRdb reprocessed the multiplex PCR reads with MiXCR, giving one entry per CDR3 protein. The table lists about half a million distinct CDR3 sequences, 13% to 15% of them singletons. Sequencing used blood. These receptors all come from a young woman with Graves' ophthalmopathy.

There are many counts of this clonotype. This chain uses TRBV6-1 with TRBJ1-3, with a possible D match to TRBD1 (6 bases). Per germline, CDR1 MNHNS and CDR2 SASEGT. V was trimmed by 6 bases and J by 0 bases, leaving 6 bases between them. CDR3 size: 13 residues. In nucleotides, the CDR3 is TGTGCCAGCAGGACAGGCTCTGGAAACACCATATATTTT. Its translation: CASRTGSGNTIYF.

There are many counts of this clonotype. The rearrangement uses TRBV28 and TRBJ2-3; no clear D. This CDR3 spans 12 amino acids. Germline CDR1 reads MDHEN; CDR2 reads SYDVKM. V was clipped by 3 bases and J by 5 bases, with 6 bases between them. DNA of the CDR3: TGTGCCAGCAGTTTGGGTCTAGATACGCAGTATTTT. As protein: CASSLGLDTQYF.

This clonotype has ten or more counts. This chain connects TRBV29-1 to TRBJ2-5; 7 bases line up with TRBD1. The CDR3 has 12 residues. Germline-derived CDR1 and CDR2 are SQVTM and ANQGSEA. The J segment lost 4 bases and the V segment lost 6 bases, leaving 5 bases of the junction unmatched. CDR3 DNA sequence: TGCAGCGTCGACAGGGTCGGAGAGACCCAGTACTTC. Its protein is CSVDRVGETQYF.

A note on this clonotype: A single base separates this from a much larger clone, so it may be a read error. The chain carries TRBV27 and TRBJ1-1; 8 bases line up with TRBD1. This CDR3 is built from 14 residues. In germline, CDR1 is MNHEY, CDR2 SMNVEV (reference sequence). DNA of the CDR3: TGTGCCTGCAGCCTACAGGGGGTCTACACTGAAGCTTTCTTT. Protein: CACSLQGVYTEAFF.

Only a few counts were recorded for this clonotype. This rearrangement joins TRBV2 to TRBJ2-7; either TRBD1 or TRBD2 may fit D (6 bases each). This CDR3 spans 14 amino acids. Trimming left V 11 bases short and J 1 base short, with 18 bases between. Germline V CDR1 and CDR2: SNHLY, FYNNEI. The CDR3 sequence is CAGSSTGLSYEQYF. CDR3 nucleotide sequence: TGTGCCGGGTCATCGACAGGACTATCCTACGAGCAGTACTTC.

This clonotype appeared a few times. The V gene is TRBV28, the J gene TRBJ2-3, with TRBD2 as a possible D gene (7 bases). The germline gives CDR1 MDHEN, CDR2 SYDVKM. V lost 7 bases to trimming and J lost 6 bases, with 14 bases between them. The CDR3 has 13 amino acids. The CDR3 region is CASMGGALDTQYF. The CDR3 nucleotides are TGTGCCAGCATGGGGGGGGCCCTGGATACGCAGTATTTT.

This clonotype was recorded many times. V gene TRBV12-3 or TRBV12-4 combines with J gene TRBJ1-1, with a weak D call TRBD1 (6 bases). The CDR3 covers 18 residues. V lost 5 bases and J 6 bases, leaving 28 bases between the germline ends. CDR3 in DNA: TGTGCCAGCAGTCCCCCCGGGGGTTTATGGGGGGCCCCTCCTGAAGCTTTCTTT. It is translated as CASSPPGGLWGAPPEAFF.

This clonotype was detected many times. This chain joins TRBV11-2 and TRBJ2-6, with D possibly being TRBD2 (7 bases). Trimming left V 3 bases short and J 4 bases short, with 10 bases between. Germline CDR1 is SGHAT and CDR2 is FQNNGV. This CDR3 region has 15 residues. CDR3 residues: CASSFGGAGANVLTF. CDR3 DNA sequence: TGTGCCAGCAGCTTTGGGGGGGCCGGGGCCAACGTCCTGACTTTC.

The genes are TRBV12-3 or TRBV12-4 and TRBJ2-2; 9 bases are shared with TRBD1. The J segment lost 7 bases and the V segment lost 1 base, leaving 10 bases of the junction unmatched. CDR3 length equals 17 residues. The CDR3 is CASSLGAGTGRIGELFF. The CDR3 DNA reads TGTGCCAGCAGTTTAGGAGCCGGGACAGGGAGAATCGGGGAGCTGTTTTTT.

This clonotype was seen a few times. This chain joins TRBV13 and TRBJ2-7; TRBD2 might be the D (6 bases). Germline CDR1 and CDR2: PRHDT and FYEKMQ (reference sequence). The CDR3 runs 16 residues. Trimming left V 5 bases short and J 0 bases short, with 17 bases between. The CDR3 region has the DNA TGTGCCAGCAGCCCGACGGACGGCGGGGACTCCTACGAGCAGTACTTC. The encoded protein is CASSPTDGGDSYEQYF.

This clonotype was seen repeatedly, ten times or more. Written as DNA, the CDR3 is TGTGCCAGCAGTTACCTCCGGGGCTACGAGCAGTACTTC. Amino acid sequence: CASSYLRGYEQYF. The rearrangement links TRBV6-5 to TRBJ2-7; D is possibly TRBD2 (5 bases). Germline V gene lookup returns CDR1 MNHEY and CDR2 SVGAGI. CDR3 size: 13 residues. Trimming removed 2 bases from V and 3 bases from J, with 8 bases in between.

Comments on this clonotype: Lacking the conserved final phenylalanine or tryptophan, this CDR3 likely reflects a read error. The chain's CDR3 is CASSYLDWGRGNQPQHV. The CDR3 DNA is TGTGCCAGCAGTTACTTGGACTGGGGAAGGGGCAATCAGCCCCAGCATGTT. V gene TRBV12-3 or TRBV12-4 combines with J gene TRBJ1-5, with D unclear. The CDR3 is 17 amino acids. Trimming pared 4 bases from V and 2 bases from J, leaving 18 bases between.

Ten or more counts support this clonotype. J is TRBJ1-1 and V is TRBV12-5; possibly TRBD1 for D (6 bases). CDR1 is LGHNT, CDR2 FRNRAP, per germline. Trimming shortened V by 5 bases and J by 4 bases, and 17 bases separated the two germline ends. The CDR3 spans 15 residues. DNA for the CDR3: TGTGCTAGTGGTGTCACACAGGGTTTAGGCACTGAAGCTTTCTTT. This encodes CASGVTQGLGTEAFF.

At least ten counts were recorded for this clonotype. Its ends do not fully match the called genes, so a read error is possible. The chain couples TRBV6-5 to TRBJ2-7, with D possibly matching TRBD1 (7 bases). Germline V gives CDR1 MNHEY, CDR2 SVGAGI. The CDR3 has 14 amino acids. Written as DNA, the CDR3 is TGTACCAGCAGTTACTCAGGGGGGTCCTACGAGCAGTACTTC. Its translation is CTSSYSGGSYEQYF.

In this sample, this clonotype turned up many times. The genes are TRBV12-5 and TRBJ2-7, with TRBD2 as a possible D gene (6 bases). Germline V gene sequence: CDR1 LGHNT, CDR2 FRNRAP. The CDR3 is 13 residues long. V was clipped by 6 bases and J by 1 base, with 10 bases between them. CDR3 residues: CASGVAGSYEQYF. The CDR3 region has the DNA TGTGCTAGTGGGGTGGCGGGATCCTACGAGCAGTACTTC. Filled out from reference TRBV12-5 and TRBJ2-7, the complete variable domain reads DARVTQTPRHKVTEMGQEVTMRCQPILGHNTVFWYRQTMMQGLELLAYFRNRAPLDDSGMPKDRFSAEMPDATLATLKIQPSEPRDSAVYFCASGVAGSYEQYFGPGTRLTVT.

Many counts were recorded for this clonotype. The chain joins TRBV7-2 to TRBJ2-5; no definite D call. The CDR3 is made up of 13 amino acids. CDR1 and CDR2 (germline): SGHTA, FQGNSA. The germline V and J ends were trimmed by 1 base and 3 bases, with 6 bases remaining between them. As DNA, the CDR3 is TGTGCCAGCAGCTTAGTATGGGAAGAGACCCAGTACTTC. It encodes CASSLVWEETQYF. Full variable domain (rest looked up from reference TRBV7-2 and TRBJ2-5): GAGVSQSPSNKVTEKGKDVELRCDPISGHTALYWYRQSLGQGLEFLIYFQGNSAPDKSGLPSDRFSAERTGGSVSTLTIQRTQQEDSAVYLCASSLVWEETQYFGPGTRLLVL.

This clonotype was seen at least ten times. The chain is built from TRBV5-6 and TRBJ1-2; D not resolved. The CDR3 is made up of 12 amino acids. Trimming pared 4 bases from V and 3 bases from J, leaving 7 bases between. Germline loops: CDR1 SGHDT, CDR2 YYEEEE. The CDR3 sequence is CASSPGDYGYTF. The CDR3 DNA reads TGTGCCAGCAGCCCCGGCGACTATGGCTACACCTTC.

This clonotype was observed many times. The genes are TRBV2 and TRBJ1-6; TRBD1 is a possible D gene (5 bases). Per germline, CDR1 SNHLY and CDR2 FYNNEI. CDR3 length equals 14 residues. V gave up 5 bases and J gave up 8 bases, with 13 bases separating them. The CDR3 bases are TGTGCCAGCAGTCTGGGACGGGGGTATTCACCCCTCCACTTT. It encodes CASSLGRGYSPLHF.

The table lists this clonotype with many counts. This rearrangement joins TRBV5-1 to TRBJ1-2, with D tentatively TRBD1 (6 bases). CDR1 SGHRS and CDR2 YFSETQ come from the germline V gene. V was trimmed by 0 bases and J by 5 bases, leaving 17 bases between them. This CDR3 has 16 amino acids. The CDR3 here is CASSLAPGAGWYGYTF. The CDR3 DNA is TGCGCCAGCAGCTTGGCCCCAGGGGCAGGTTGGTATGGCTACACCTTC.

The chain joins TRBV7-9 to TRBJ1-1; unclear D gene. This CDR3 is 15 amino acids long. The V and J ends lost 5 bases and 2 bases respectively, with 15 bases between them. Germline CDR1 SEHNR, CDR2 FQNEAQ (reference sequence). CDR3 in amino acids: CASSPQTIRNTEAFF. The CDR3 DNA follows: TGTGCCAGCAGCCCACAAACAATCCGCAACACTGAAGCTTTCTTT.

This clonotype was detected many times. The chain is built from TRBV20-1 and TRBJ2-7; 11 nucleotides match TRBD2. Germline CDR1 and CDR2: DFQATT and SNEGSKA (reference sequence). J was trimmed by 7 bases and V by 3 bases; bases with no gene match: 8. The CDR3 is 14 amino acids. The CDR3 bases are TGCAGTGCTAGTTGGGGACTAGCGGTAGGTGAGCAGTACTTC. It encodes CSASWGLAVGEQYF.